This T cell receptor (beta chain) is from a study of blood T cell repertoires in COVID-19. Study background: Samples of COVID-19 (acute and convalescent) were obtained from the United States, Italy and Spain.

The method was immunoSEQ multiplex PCR; TCRdb's version includes in-frame clones alone and lacks a portion of them. Of roughly 260,000 clones in the sample, around nine tenths were seen once. The CDR3 spans 14 residues. V shed 5 bases and J shed 4 bases, with 14 bases lying between them. Germline V gives CDR1 MNHEY, CDR2 SMNVEV (reference sequence). The receptor was isolated from a man aged 35-49 years who had recovered from COVID-19. The sequenced material came from peripheral blood. The gene calls are TRBV27 and TRBJ1-2; D is uncertain. The CDR3 region is CASSSRLAGYGYTF. CDR3 coding DNA: TGTGCCAGCAGTAGTCGGCTGGCGGGCTATGGCTACACCTTC.